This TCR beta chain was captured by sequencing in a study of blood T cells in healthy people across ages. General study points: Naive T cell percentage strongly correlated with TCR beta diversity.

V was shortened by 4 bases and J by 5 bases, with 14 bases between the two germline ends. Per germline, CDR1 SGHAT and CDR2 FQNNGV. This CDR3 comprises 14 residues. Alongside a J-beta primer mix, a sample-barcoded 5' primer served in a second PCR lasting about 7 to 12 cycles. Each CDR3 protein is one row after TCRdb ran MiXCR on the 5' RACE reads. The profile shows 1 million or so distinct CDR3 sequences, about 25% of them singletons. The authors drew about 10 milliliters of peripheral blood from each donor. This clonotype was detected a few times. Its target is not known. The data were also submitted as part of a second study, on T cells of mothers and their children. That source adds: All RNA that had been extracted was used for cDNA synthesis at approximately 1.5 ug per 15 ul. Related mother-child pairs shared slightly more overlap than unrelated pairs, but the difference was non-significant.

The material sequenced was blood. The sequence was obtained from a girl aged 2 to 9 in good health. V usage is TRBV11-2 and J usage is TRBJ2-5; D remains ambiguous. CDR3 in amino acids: CASSSYTVHETQYF. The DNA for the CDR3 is TGTGCCAGCAGCTCGTACACGGTCCATGAGACCCAGTACTTC.